This T cell receptor beta chain was captured in a study of blood T cell repertoires in COVID-19. Background on the study: The study drew acute and convalescent COVID-19 samples from the United States, Italy and Spain.

The CDR3 has 16 residues. Assay: immunoSEQ multiplex PCR; the TCRdb copy retains only in-frame clones and omits some. The table has 300,000 to 350,000 clones, 90% seen once; the top ten hold around 4.4%. Participants came from roughly 23 US areas, aged roughly 18 to 95 years. Cohorts were assigned according to the clinical history that participants reported. The sample consisted of PBMCs or T cells enriched from blood (not recorded which). The sequence was collected from a woman aged 18-29 years with acute COVID-19. The chain combines TRBV21-1 with TRBJ1-2; the table's D call of TRBD1 was not tested on the DNA. TRBV21-1 is classified as a pseudogene. The CDR3 sequence is CASTPIPGGTNYGYTF. The CDR3 DNA is TGTGCCAGCACTCCTATCCCAGGGGGAACTAACTATGGCTACACCTTC.